These T cell receptor beta chains were read from a single sample in a study of T cell repertoires in cytomegalovirus infection. From the reads, TCRdb called clonotypes with MiXCR, one entry per CDR3 protein. The sample has fewer than 300,000 distinct CDR3 sequences, over 20% seen once. Sequencing used PBMCs. These receptors were obtained from a human donor in good health (CMV status not recorded). Some clones in this sample may be carry-over from other donors' samples. Each CDR3 is given with its conserved first and last residue. A D gene is named only where the DNA matches it firmly. Only part of the rows carry a size: once, few, many, or a class if the clone is expanded.

TRBJ2-6 many TRBV6-6 NA CASSYGSSGANVLTF TGTGCCAGCAGTTACGGGTCCTCTGGGGCCAACGTCCTGACTTTC
TRBJ1-5 NA TRBV6-2/TRBV6-3 NA CASWPTDRRPQHF TGTGCCAGCTGGCCCACTGACCGGAGGCCCCAGCATTTT
TRBJ2-2 many TRBV7-2 NA CASTPGGAGELFF TGTGCCAGCACCCCAGGAGGGGCCGGGGAGCTGTTTTTT
TRBJ2-3 many TRBV7-2 NA CASSLVFLGDTQYF TGTGCCAGCAGCTTAGTCTTCTTGGGAGATACGCAGTATTTT
TRBJ2-3 NA TRBV11-2 TRBD1 CASSRSGGWTDTQYF TGTGCCAGCAGCAGGTCAGGGGGATGGACAGATACGCAGTATTTT
TRBJ2-2 few TRBV7-2 NA CASSLSRGGDTGELFF TGTGCCAGCAGCTTAAGTCGGGGAGGCGACACCGGGGAGCTGTTTTTT
TRBJ2-2 many TRBV28 NA CASSSGDTDTGELFF TGTGCCAGCAGTTCCGGGGACACTGACACCGGGGAGCTGTTTTTT
TRBJ2-5 many TRBV6-1 TRBD2 CASSPGGGRETQYF TGTGCCAGCAGTCCCGGGGGGGGCCGGGAGACCCAGTACTTC
TRBJ2-1 NA TRBV6-5 TRBD2 CASRLAGGSYNEQFF TGTGCCAGCAGACTAGCGGGAGGTAGCTACAATGAGCAGTTCTTC
TRBJ2-5 NA TRBV6-2/TRBV6-3 NA CASSAQSQETQYF TGTGCCAGCAGTGCGCAAAGTCAAGAGACCCAGTACTTC
TRBJ2-7 many TRBV7-2 NA CATQASSDSYEQYF TGTGCCACTCAAGCCTCTAGCGACTCCTACGAGCAGTACTTC
TRBJ1-1 NA TRBV28 NA CASMGHTEAFF TGTGCCAGCATGGGTCACACTGAAGCTTTCTTT
TRBJ1-5 NA TRBV20-1 NA CSARVGLASNQPQHF TGCAGTGCTAGAGTTGGACTGGCTAGCAATCAGCCCCAGCATTTT
TRBJ2-7 NA TRBV20-1 NA CSVAVGGYTYEQYF TGCAGTGTCGCGGTGGGCGGGTACACCTACGAGCAGTACTTC
TRBJ2-2 many TRBV27 TRBD2 CASSLRRTSGSTGELFF TGTGCCAGCAGTTTAAGGAGAACTAGCGGGAGTACCGGGGAGCTGTTTTTT
TRBJ1-1 few TRBV7-2 NA CASNRAGRGSAFF TGTGCCAGCAACCGGGCGGGCAGGGGCAGTGCTTTCTTT
TRBJ1-6 NA TRBV12-3/TRBV12-4 TRBD1 CASRTGTGPNSPLHF TGTGCCAGCAGAACCGGGACAGGGCCTAATTCACCCCTCCACTTT
TRBJ2-2 many TRBV11-2 NA CASSARVSGELFF TGTGCCAGCAGCGCCAGGGTCTCCGGGGAGCTGTTTTTT
TRBJ1-5 NA TRBV7-2 NA CASSLYSSNQPQHF TGTGCCAGCAGCCTTTACAGTAGCAATCAGCCCCAGCATTTT
TRBJ2-7 many TRBV7-2 TRBD1 CASSFGQGGAYEQYF TGTGCCAGCAGCTTCGGACAGGGTGGCGCCTACGAGCAGTACTTC
TRBJ1-2 NA TRBV5-1 TRBD1 CASSPDRGDGYTF TGCGCCAGCAGCCCTGACAGGGGAGATGGCTACACCTTC
TRBJ2-3 few TRBV20-1 TRBD2 CSARDRSGLAGVYTDTQYF TGCAGTGCTAGAGATCGTTCGGGGCTAGCGGGAGTTTATACAGATACGCAGTATTTT
TRBJ2-3 many TRBV28 NA CASSPLVDTQYF TGTGCCAGCAGCCCTCTGGTAGATACGCAGTATTTT
TRBJ1-3 NA TRBV13 NA CASSIQRTSGNTIYF TGTGCCAGCAGTATCCAGAGGACATCTGGAAACACCATATATTTT
TRBJ2-5 NA TRBV27 NA CASSLSPYGETQYF TGTGCCAGCAGTTTATCTCCCTATGGAGAGACCCAGTACTTC
TRBJ2-6 NA TRBV5-1 NA CASSLEGWALFGANVLTF TGCGCCAGCAGCTTGGAAGGGTGGGCCCTCTTTGGGGCCAACGTCCTGACTTTC
TRBJ2-1 NA TRBV24-1 NA CATSDFRRGDEQFF TGTGCCACCAGTGATTTTAGGCGGGGCGATGAGCAGTTCTTC
TRBJ2-3 few TRBV7-3 NA CASSAGGASTDTQYF TGTGCCAGCAGCGCCGGGGGAGCTAGCACAGATACGCAGTATTTT
TRBJ2-5 many TRBV7-2 TRBD2 CASSFRASGQETQYF TGTGCCAGCAGCTTCCGGGCTAGCGGACAAGAGACCCAGTACTTC
TRBJ1-2 few TRBV29-1 NA CSIGDILNYGYTF TGCAGCATAGGGGACATCCTAAACTATGGCTACACCTTC
TRBJ2-7 NA TRBV6-2/TRBV6-3 NA CASSPHRAEQYF TGTGCCAGCAGTCCACACAGGGCCGAGCAGTACTTC
TRBJ1-5 few TRBV12-3/TRBV12-4 TRBD1 CASTRDRGDVEPQHF TGTGCCAGCACCCGGGACAGGGGGGACGTGGAGCCCCAGCATTTT
TRBJ2-3 many TRBV7-2 TRBD2 CASSFTSGSTDTQYF TGTGCCAGCAGCTTTACTAGCGGGTCCACAGATACGCAGTATTTT
TRBJ2-3 many TRBV7-2 TRBD2 CASSWGSSGVTDTQYF TGTGCCAGCAGCTGGGGGTCTAGCGGGGTCACAGATACGCAGTATTTT
TRBJ1-5 NA TRBV6-5 NA CASSYGDSNQPQHF TGTGCCAGCAGTTATGGGGATAGCAATCAGCCCCAGCATTTT
TRBJ2-5 few TRBV7-2 NA CASSRPGAYLETQYF TGTGCCAGCAGCCGCCCGGGGGCGTATTTAGAGACCCAGTACTTC
TRBJ2-4 few TRBV7-2 TRBD2 CASSPGLALGIQYF TGTGCCAGCAGCCCCGGACTAGCGTTGGGCATTCAGTACTTC
TRBJ1-1 few TRBV5-1 NA CARDTEAFF TGCGCCAGGGACACTGAAGCTTTCTTT
TRBJ2-1 many TRBV7-2 TRBD2 CASTLGLGTYNEQFF TGTGCCAGCACCCTGGGACTAGGTACCTACAATGAGCAGTTCTTC
TRBJ1-4 NA TRBV28 TRBD1 CASMDRGRTNEKLFF TGTGCCAGCATGGACAGGGGAAGGACTAATGAAAAACTGTTTTTT
TRBJ2-3 few TRBV7-2 TRBD1 CASSPDRVLITQYF TGTGCCAGCAGCCCGGACAGGGTCCTGATTACGCAGTATTTT
TRBJ1-2 NA TRBV2 NA CASSVTVYGYTF TGTGCCAGCAGTGTAACCGTATATGGCTACACCTTC
TRBJ2-3 NA TRBV2 TRBD2 CASSVRGGSTDTQYF TGTGCCAGCAGTGTGCGGGGGGGTAGCACAGATACGCAGTATTTT
TRBJ1-1 many TRBV9 NA CASSVEENTEAFF TGTGCCAGCAGCGTAGAAGAGAACACTGAAGCTTTCTTT